The 6 T cell receptor beta chains below were found in one sample sequenced in a study of response to subunit inactivated influenza vaccine. TCRdb reprocessed the RT-PCR reads via MiXCR and lists one record per CDR3 protein. The data hold more than 550,000 distinct CDR3 sequences, with roughly 10% observed a single time. The data also belong to a second study, concerning T cells expressing NK-cell markers. This second study says: A 5'RACE template switching approach incorporating UMIs was used to make TCR beta cDNA.

The source material was PBMCs from blood, sampled on the day of vaccination. These receptors were collected from a man aged 45-65 years who received an inactivated influenza vaccine.

The chain employs TRBV27 and TRBJ2-4; a possible D gene is TRBD2 (5 bases). Germline-derived CDR1 and CDR2 are MNHEY and SMNVEV (reference sequence). Trimming left V 6 bases short and J 8 bases short, with 17 bases between. This CDR3 is 14 amino acids long. CDR3 bases: TGTGCCAGCAGCCCGGCGGGCGGCTGGGACATTCAGTACTTC. It encodes CASSPAGGWDIQYF.

V is TRBV6-2 or TRBV6-3 and J is TRBJ2-3; weak D call: TRBD2 (6 bases). V was shortened by 2 bases and J by 1 base, with 10 bases between the two germline ends. Looked up from germline, CDR1 is MNHEY and CDR2 is SVGEGT. There are 15 residues in the CDR3. CDR3 nucleotide sequence: TGTGCCAGCAGTTACGGCCAGCGGGGCACAGATACGCAGTATTTT. It codes for CASSYGQRGTDTQYF.

The V call is TRBV29-1, the J call TRBJ2-3, with D possibly being TRBD2 (6 bases). The germline gives CDR1 SQVTM, CDR2 ANQGSEA. Trimming pared 7 bases from V and 2 bases from J, leaving 16 bases between. The CDR3 spans 14 residues. The CDR3 sequence: CSATQAGLTDTQYF. In DNA, the CDR3 is TGCAGCGCCACACAGGCGGGACTCACAGATACGCAGTATTTT.

V gene TRBV6-1 combines with J gene TRBJ1-5, with 10 positions matching TRBD1. CDR3 length: 14 amino acids. Germline CDR1 MNHNS, CDR2 SASEGT. V gave up 8 bases and J gave up 7 bases; unmatched junction bases: 8. CDR3: CASAPGTGVQPQHF. The DNA for the CDR3 is TGTGCCAGCGCCCCGGGGACAGGGGTACAGCCCCAGCATTTT.

This clonotype was recorded a few times. The J gene is TRBJ2-5, the V gene TRBV4-1; D perhaps matches TRBD2 (5 bases). The CDR3 loop spans 15 amino acids. Deletions cut 0 bases from V and 2 bases from J, with 10 bases between. Germline V gives CDR1 MGHRA, CDR2 YSYEKL. The CDR3 is CASSQDLDFQETQYF. CDR3 nucleotides: TGCGCCAGCAGCCAAGATCTGGACTTTCAAGAGACCCAGTACTTC.

V and J are TRBV5-1 and TRBJ2-3; D not certain. The CDR3 spans 14 residues. CDR1 is SGHRS, CDR2 YFSETQ, per germline. The ends were cut back, 2 bases at V and 4 bases at J, with 11 bases in the middle. Here the CDR3 reads CASSLRTDADTQYF. CDR3 nucleotide sequence: TGCGCCAGCAGCTTACGGACCGACGCAGATACGCAGTATTTT.